This T cell receptor beta chain appears in the sequencing data of a study of shared clonotypes between healthy human individuals. Overall study results and limits: Blood was the only sampled material, and tissue repertoires likely differ.

Looked up from germline, CDR1 is MDHEN and CDR2 is SYDVKM. V was cut by 6 bases and J by 7 bases, with 13 bases left in between. The CDR3 totals 13 residues. DNA at 200 ng, 25,000 to 30,000 T cell genomes, went into sorted-subset replicate PCRs. TCRdb's copy holds only in-frame clones and misses some; the assay was immunoSEQ multiplex PCR. The sample lists over a million clones, around three quarters occurring once. With respect to this clone: Its matching antigen is unknown.

Sequencing was carried out using memory CD4+ T cells from PBMCs. Subset denoted: CD45RA-negative fraction. The sequence derives from a man aged 18 to 29 in good health. Some clones in this sample may be carry-over from other donors' samples. J is TRBJ1-5 and V is TRBV28; tentative D call: TRBD1 (5 bases). The DNA for the CDR3 is TGTGCCAGCAGACCCGGGGCTGACCAGCCCCAGCATTTT. It specifies CASRPGADQPQHF.